These T cell receptor beta chains were read from a single sample in a study of OX40 agonist ivuxolimab in advanced cancers. The data were produced by immunoSEQ multiplex PCR, yet TCRdb's version contains in-frame clones alone and is incomplete. The sample gives some 16,000 clones, 76% of which show up once; 45% to 50% is in the top ten. The sample consisted of CD4+ or CD8+ T cells sorted from blood, taken in a trial of the OX40 agonist ivuxolimab. These receptors came from an adult with an advanced solid tumor such as melanoma, head and neck, liver or kidney cancer. Each CDR3 is given with its conserved first and last residue. Fields, in order: D gene, J gene, V gene, clone size, CDR3 DNA, CDR3 protein. The D gene is left open where the match is weak. Expanded clones get a size class; other rows say once, few or many, or leave the size out.

>NA|TRBJ2-1|TRBV5-1|NA
TGCACCAGCACCCTTTTCTTAGCAGGAGATTACAATGAGCAGTTCTTC
CTSTLFLAGDYNEQFF
>NA|TRBJ2-1|TRBV21-1|NA
TGTGCCAGCAGCAAAGTGCCTAGCGGGCTATACAATGAGCAGTTCTTC
CASSKVPSGLYNEQFF
>NA|TRBJ2-3|TRBV11-2|NA
TGTGCCAGCAGCTTAGAGGGGAGCAGTAGCACAGATACGCAGTATTTT
CASSLEGSSSTDTQYF
>NA|TRBJ1-3|TRBV6-1|NA
TGTGCCAGCAATCCTAGCTCTGGAAACACCATATATTTT
CASNPSSGNTIYF
>TRBD1|TRBJ1-2|TRBV7-8|NA
TGTGCCAGCAGCCTCACGACAGGGGGCGCATCTGGCTACACCTTC
CASSLTTGGASGYTF
>TRBD1|TRBJ1-5|TRBV7-9|few
TGTGCCAGCAGCCCTCTAGGGGGCACAAATCAGCCCCAGCATTTT
CASSPLGGTNQPQHF
>TRBD2|TRBJ2-3|TRBV9|NA
TGTGCCAGCAGCGTAGAGGCGGGAGGACCCACAGATACGCAGTATTTT
CASSVEAGGPTDTQYF
>TRBD2|TRBJ2-7|TRBV28|NA
TGTGCCAGCAGTCCCCTAATGGCGGGAGGCCCCTACGAGCAGTACTTC
CASSPLMAGGPYEQYF
>TRBD1|TRBJ1-2|TRBV9|NA
TGTGCCAGCAGCGTAGGCCGGACAGGGGGGTATGGCTACACCTTC
CASSVGRTGGYGYTF
>NA|TRBJ1-5|TRBV4-3|NA
TGCGCCAGCAGCCAAGAAAGGTTCGGGCACCAGCCCCAGCATTTT
CASSQERFGHQPQHF
>TRBD1|TRBJ2-7|TRBV6-1|medium-sized
TGTGCCAGCAGTGAATGGGTTTGGGACAGGGACACCTACGAGCAGTACTTC
CASSEWVWDRDTYEQYF
>NA|TRBJ2-7|TRBV19|NA
TGTGCCAGTAGTATAATTCACGGATCCTACGAGCAGTACTTC
CASSIIHGSYEQYF
>TRBD1|TRBJ1-6|TRBV6-1|NA
TGTGCCAGCAGCTCGGACAGGGGGTTGTCACCCCTCCACTTT
CASSSDRGLSPLHF
>NA|TRBJ2-7|TRBV27|NA
TGTGCCAGCGGGCCCTTGCCCCGGGAGCAGTACTTC
CASGPLPREQYF
>NA|TRBJ1-2|TRBV10-1|NA
TGCGCCAGCTCCTTTAGAAGGATCCTAGAAGGCTACACCTTC
CASSFRRILEGYTF
>NA|TRBJ2-5|TRBV5-1|NA
TGCGCCAGCAGCTTGGAGGAGGGAGGTGGAGAGACCCAGTACTTC
CASSLEEGGGETQYF
>NA|TRBJ2-4|TRBV27|NA
TGTGCCAGCAGTCGATCACCCCTCTCAGCCAAAAACATTCAGTACTTC
CASSRSPLSAKNIQYF
>NA|TRBJ2-2|TRBV19|NA
TGTGCCAGTAGTACCCCCCGCTGGGCGAGCACCGGGGAGCTGTTTTTT
CASSTPRWASTGELFF
>TRBD1|TRBJ1-1|TRBV28|NA
TGTGCCAGCAGTTTAGGGAATACAGGGGGCCTGGCTTTCTTT
CASSLGNTGGLAFF
>NA|TRBJ2-5|TRBV7-9|once
TGTGCCAGCAGCTCCAGATTGACAGAGACCCAGTACTTC
CASSSRLTETQYF
>TRBD2|TRBJ2-1|TRBV4-1|NA
TGCGCCAGCAGCCAAGAATTCGGACTAGCGGGAACCCCCGGCAATGAGCAGTTCTTC
CASSQEFGLAGTPGNEQFF
>NA|TRBJ2-3|TRBV11-2|NA
TGTGCCAGCAGCTTAGAGTACACGAGCACAGATACGCAGTATTTT
CASSLEYTSTDTQYF
>TRBD1|TRBJ1-2|TRBV7-3|NA
TGTGCCAGCAGCTTAACGTCCGGGACAGGGAGGGAAAGCTACACCTTC
CASSLTSGTGRESYTF
>NA|TRBJ1-6|TRBV27|NA
TGTGCCAGCAGTGCCCCGGGGGCACCCCTCCACTTT
CASSAPGAPLHF
>TRBD1|TRBJ1-4|TRBV7-9|NA
TGTGCCAGCAGCTTAGCCTCGGACAGGGATGAAAAACTGTTTTTT
CASSLASDRDEKLFF
>NA|TRBJ2-7|TRBV27|NA
TGTGCCAGCCGCAGGGGTAACTACGAGCAGTACTTC
CASRRGNYEQYF
>NA|TRBJ2-7|TRBV10-3|once
TGTGCCATCACACCCACTGCGAGCTCCTACGAGCAGTACTTC
CAITPTASSYEQYF
>NA|TRBJ2-7|TRBV7-2|NA
TGTGCCAGCAGCTTAGTTCGGTATTACGAGCAGTACTTC
CASSLVRYYEQYF
>NA|TRBJ2-1|TRBV19|NA
TGTGCCAGTAGCCTGGAGCAGGGCTTCTACAATGAGCAGTTCTTC
CASSLEQGFYNEQFF
>TRBD1|TRBJ2-4|TRBV19|NA
TGTGCCAGTAGTATTAAAGGGACAGGGTTCGGAGAAAACATTCAGTACTTC
CASSIKGTGFGENIQYF
>NA|TRBJ2-1|TRBV5-1|few
TGCGCCAGCAGCTTGGATTGGAGCTCCTACAATGAGCAGTTCTTC
CASSLDWSSYNEQFF
>NA|TRBJ2-2|TRBV27|NA
TGTGCCAGCAGTTTATTAGGGAACACCGGGGAGCTGTTTTTT
CASSLLGNTGELFF
>TRBD1|TRBJ2-7|TRBV4-2|NA
TGTGCCAGCAGCTTGGAACAGGGGGCCTCCGAGCAGTACTTC
CASSLEQGASEQYF
>TRBD1|TRBJ2-7|TRBV5-8|NA
TGTGCCAGCAGCCAAGGACAGGGACCCTACGAGCAGTACTTC
CASSQGQGPYEQYF
>NA|TRBJ2-1|TRBV27|medium-sized
TGTGCCAGCAGTTTAGCGGCTAGCTCCTACAATGAGCAGTTCTTC
CASSLAASSYNEQFF
>NA|TRBJ1-1|TRBV7-3|once
TGTGCCAGCAGCTCAAGCCCCGACGATGAAGCTTTCTTT
CASSSSPDDEAFF
>TRBD1|TRBJ2-2|TRBV2|once
TGTGCCAGCAGGGGGACAGGGGCAAGGTGGAACACCGGGGAGCTGTTTTTT
CASRGTGARWNTGELFF
>NA|TRBJ2-5|TRBV9|few
TGTGCCAGCACCGCCGGAGGGGGACCCCTGGGAGAGACCCAGTACTTC
CASTAGGGPLGETQYF
>NA|TRBJ1-1|TRBV5-6|NA
TGTGCCAGCAGCGGGGCCAGGGATATCTACTGGAGTGGAGCTTTCTTT
CASSGARDIYWSGAFF
>NA|TRBJ1-6|TRBV6-5|NA
TGTGCCAGCAGTTCCCAGGTGGGGGACACGTCACCCCTCCACTTT
CASSSQVGDTSPLHF
>NA|TRBJ2-6|TRBV5-1|NA
TGCGCCAGCAACTCTGGGGCCAACGTCCTGACTTTC
CASNSGANVLTF
>NA|TRBJ2-5|TRBV7-6|NA
TGTGCCAGCAGGGACGAGCACGAGACCCAGTACTTC
CASRDEHETQYF
>NA|TRBJ1-2|TRBV5-5|NA
TGTGCCAGCAGCTTGGGACCGATATTCCACACGGAAGCTAACTATGGCTACACCTTC
CASSLGPIFHTEANYGYTF
>NA|TRBJ2-1|TRBV4-3|NA
TGCGCCAGCAGCCCTTTGACAGGCTCCAATGAGCAGTTCTTC
CASSPLTGSNEQFF
>NA|TRBJ1-2|TRBV7-8|NA
TGTGCCAGCAGCTCCCAGGAGGGTTGGGACTATGGCTACACCTTC
CASSSQEGWDYGYTF
>NA|TRBJ1-2|TRBV4-1|few
TGCGCCAGCAGCCAAGAGCGGACAGCTAGCTATGGCTACACCTTC
CASSQERTASYGYTF
>NA|TRBJ2-1|TRBV4-2|NA
TGTGCCAGCAGCCAAGAGGGGAAAAGCGGTGAGCAGTTCTTC
CASSQEGKSGEQFF
>NA|TRBJ2-1|TRBV7-9|NA
TGTGCCAGCAGCCCAAAATCAGAAGTCTCTAGCTCCTACAATGAGCAGTTCTTC
CASSPKSEVSSSYNEQFF
>NA|TRBJ2-4|TRBV5-6|few
TGTGCCAGCAGCCCCCCGGGACAACTAGCCAAAAACATTCAGTACTTC
CASSPPGQLAKNIQYF
>NA|TRBJ2-3|TRBV7-2|NA
TGTGCCAGCAGCTTATCCTTATCGGGGGATACGCAGTATTTT
CASSLSLSGDTQYF
>NA|TRBJ1-2|TRBV5-1|once
TGCGCCAGCAGCTTGGGTGACACAGGGAACGGCTACACCTTC
CASSLGDTGNGYTF
>TRBD2|TRBJ2-1|TRBV5-4|NA
TGTGCCAGCAGCCCTCCAGGAGCGGGGGGCTACAATGAGCAGTTCTTC
CASSPPGAGGYNEQFF
>NA|TRBJ1-5|TRBV6-1|medium-sized
TGTGCCAGCAGTGAAGCGGTTTGGGCTAGCAATCAGCCCCAGCATTTT
CASSEAVWASNQPQHF
>NA|TRBJ2-7|TRBV7-9|NA
TGTGCCAGCTCGGGGTGGAGCTCCTACGAGCAGTACTTC
CASSGWSSYEQYF